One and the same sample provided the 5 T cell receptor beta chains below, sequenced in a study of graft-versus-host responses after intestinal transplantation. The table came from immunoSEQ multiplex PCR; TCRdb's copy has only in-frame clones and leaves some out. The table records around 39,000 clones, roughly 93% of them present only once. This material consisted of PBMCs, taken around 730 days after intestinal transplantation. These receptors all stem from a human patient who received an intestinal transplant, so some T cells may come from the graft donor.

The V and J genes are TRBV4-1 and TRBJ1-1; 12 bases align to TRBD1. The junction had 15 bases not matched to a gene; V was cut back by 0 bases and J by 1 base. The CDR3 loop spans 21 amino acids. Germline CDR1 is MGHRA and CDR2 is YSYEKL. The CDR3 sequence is CASSQEPWGQGASWSNTEAFF. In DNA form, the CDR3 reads TGCGCCAGCAGCCAAGAACCGTGGGGACAGGGGGCGTCTTGGTCGAACACTGAAGCTTTCTTT.

The CDR3 coding sequence is TGTGCCAGCAGTGAGGGCGGGGGTCCCACAGATACGCAGTATTTT. As protein: CASSEGGGPTDTQYF. V is TRBV6-4 and J is TRBJ2-3, with 7 bases lining up with TRBD2. The CDR3 length is 15 residues. In germline, CDR1 is MRHNA, CDR2 SNTAGT. After removal of 3 bases from V and 2 bases from J, the junction contained 5 bases not matched to a gene.

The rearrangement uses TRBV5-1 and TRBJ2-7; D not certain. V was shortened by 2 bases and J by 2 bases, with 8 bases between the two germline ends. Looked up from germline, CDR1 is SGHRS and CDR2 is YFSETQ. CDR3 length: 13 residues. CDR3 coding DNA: TGCGCCAGCAGCTTTGGGGAAACCTACGAGCAGTACTTC. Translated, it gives CASSFGETYEQYF.

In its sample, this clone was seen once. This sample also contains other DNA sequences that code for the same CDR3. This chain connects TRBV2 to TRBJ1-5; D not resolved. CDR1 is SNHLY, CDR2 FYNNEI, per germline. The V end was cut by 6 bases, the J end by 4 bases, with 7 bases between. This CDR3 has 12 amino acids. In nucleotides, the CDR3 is TGTGCCAGCAGGGACTCAAATCAGCCCCAGCATTTT. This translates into CASRDSNQPQHF.

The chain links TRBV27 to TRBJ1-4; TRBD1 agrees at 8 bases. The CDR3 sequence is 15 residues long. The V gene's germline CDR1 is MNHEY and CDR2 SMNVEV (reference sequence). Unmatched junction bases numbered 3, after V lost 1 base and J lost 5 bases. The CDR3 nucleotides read TGTGCCAGCAGTTTATTGGGGACAGGCAATGAAAAACTGTTTTTT. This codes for CASSLLGTGNEKLFF.